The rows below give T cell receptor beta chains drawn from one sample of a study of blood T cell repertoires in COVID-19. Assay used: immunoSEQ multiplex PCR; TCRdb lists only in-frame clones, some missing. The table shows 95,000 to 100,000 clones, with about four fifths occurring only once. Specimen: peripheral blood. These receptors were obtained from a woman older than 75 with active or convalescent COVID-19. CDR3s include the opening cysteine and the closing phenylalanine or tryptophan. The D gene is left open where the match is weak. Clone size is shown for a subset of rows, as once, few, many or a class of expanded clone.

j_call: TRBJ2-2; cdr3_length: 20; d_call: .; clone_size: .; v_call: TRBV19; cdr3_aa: CASSIERGRIYSGYTGELFF; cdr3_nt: TGTGCCAGTAGTATTGAGAGGGGGCGAATATATAGCGGATACACCGGGGAGCTGTTTTTT
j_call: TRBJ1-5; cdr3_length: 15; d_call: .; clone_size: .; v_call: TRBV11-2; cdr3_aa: CASSAPGTANQPQHF; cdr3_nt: TGTGCCAGCAGCGCCCCCGGGACTGCCAATCAGCCCCAGCATTTT
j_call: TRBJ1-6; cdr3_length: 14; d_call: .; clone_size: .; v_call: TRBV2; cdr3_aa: CASLSKDLWSPLHF; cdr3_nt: TGTGCCAGCCTTAGCAAGGATTTATGGTCACCCCTCCACTTT
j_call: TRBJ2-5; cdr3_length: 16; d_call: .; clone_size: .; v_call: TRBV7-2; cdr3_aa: CASSPFPARIQETQYF; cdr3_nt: TGTGCCAGCAGCCCTTTCCCGGCCAGGATCCAAGAGACCCAGTACTTC
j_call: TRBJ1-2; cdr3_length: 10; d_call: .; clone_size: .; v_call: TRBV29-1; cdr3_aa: CSVEAPQEAF; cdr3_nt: TGCAGCGTTGAAGCTCCCCAGGAAGCCTTC
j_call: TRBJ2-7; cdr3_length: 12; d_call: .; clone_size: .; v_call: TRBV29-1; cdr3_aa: CSVALSDYEQYF; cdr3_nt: TGCAGCGTTGCTTTATCAGATTACGAGCAGTACTTC
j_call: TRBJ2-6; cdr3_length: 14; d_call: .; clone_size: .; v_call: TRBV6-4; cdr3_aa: CASSDSPGANVLTF; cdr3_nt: TGTGCCAGCAGTGACAGCCCCGGGGCCAACGTCCTGACTTTC
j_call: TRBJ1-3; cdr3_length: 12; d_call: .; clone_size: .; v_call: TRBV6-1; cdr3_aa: CASSEVRNTIYF; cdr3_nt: TGTGCCAGCAGTGAAGTAAGAAACACCATATATTTT
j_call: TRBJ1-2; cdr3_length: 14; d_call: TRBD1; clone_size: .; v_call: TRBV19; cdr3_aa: CASSEQGASNGYTF; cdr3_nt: TGTGCCAGTAGTGAACAGGGGGCGAGCAATGGCTACACCTTC
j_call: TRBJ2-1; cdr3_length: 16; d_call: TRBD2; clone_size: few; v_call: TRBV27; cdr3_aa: CASSWDGRALYNEQFF; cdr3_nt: TGTGCCAGCAGTTGGGACGGGAGGGCCCTATACAATGAGCAGTTCTTC
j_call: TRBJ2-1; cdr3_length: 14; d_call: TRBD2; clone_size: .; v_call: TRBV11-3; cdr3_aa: CASSPSGRIFEQFF; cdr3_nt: TGTGCCAGCAGCCCAAGCGGGAGGATTTTTGAGCAGTTCTTC
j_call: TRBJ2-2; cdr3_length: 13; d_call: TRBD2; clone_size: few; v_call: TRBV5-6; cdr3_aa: CASLEAGAGELFF; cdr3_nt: TGTGCCAGCCTCGAAGCGGGAGCCGGGGAGCTGTTTTTT
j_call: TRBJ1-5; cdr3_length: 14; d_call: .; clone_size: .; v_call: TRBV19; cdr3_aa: CASSSRGEDQPQHF; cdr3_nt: TGTGCCAGTAGTAGTCGGGGGGAGGATCAGCCCCAGCATTTT
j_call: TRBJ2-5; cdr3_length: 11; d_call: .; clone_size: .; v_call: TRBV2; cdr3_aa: CASSPQETQYF; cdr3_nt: TGTGCCAGCAGCCCTCAGGAGACCCAGTACTTC
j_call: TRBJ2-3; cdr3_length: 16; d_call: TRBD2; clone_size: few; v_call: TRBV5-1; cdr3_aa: CASSLAASGWSDTQYF; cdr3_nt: TGCGCCAGCAGCTTGGCGGCTAGCGGGTGGTCAGATACGCAGTATTTT
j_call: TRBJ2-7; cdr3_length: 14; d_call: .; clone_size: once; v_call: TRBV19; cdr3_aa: CASMAGGRPYEQYF; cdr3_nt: TGTGCCAGTATGGCAGGGGGGAGGCCCTACGAGCAGTACTTC
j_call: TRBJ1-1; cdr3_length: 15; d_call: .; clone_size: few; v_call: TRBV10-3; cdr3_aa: CAISDRAALPTEAFF; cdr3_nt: TGTGCCATCAGTGACCGAGCCGCCCTGCCGACTGAAGCTTTCTTT
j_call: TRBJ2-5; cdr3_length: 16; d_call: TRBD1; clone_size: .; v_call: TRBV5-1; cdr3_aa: CASYGGTGGRAETQYF; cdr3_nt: TGCGCCAGCTATGGTGGGACAGGGGGTAGGGCGGAGACCCAGTACTTC
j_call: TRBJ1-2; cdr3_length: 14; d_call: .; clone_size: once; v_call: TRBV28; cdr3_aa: CASSRRGDWYGYTF; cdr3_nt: TGTGCCAGCAGTAGGCGGGGGGACTGGTATGGCTACACCTTC
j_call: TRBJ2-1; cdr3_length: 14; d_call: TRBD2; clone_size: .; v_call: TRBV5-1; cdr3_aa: CASSSSGILDEQFF; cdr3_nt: TGCGCCAGCAGCTCGAGCGGGATTCTGGATGAGCAGTTCTTC
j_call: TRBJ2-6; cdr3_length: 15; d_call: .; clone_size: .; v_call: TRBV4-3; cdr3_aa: CASSAVHSGANVLTF; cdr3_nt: TGCGCCAGCAGCGCAGTCCACTCTGGGGCCAACGTCCTGACTTTC
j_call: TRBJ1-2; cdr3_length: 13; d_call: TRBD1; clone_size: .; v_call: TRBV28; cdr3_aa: CASSPGDSYGYTF; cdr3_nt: TGTGCCAGCAGCCCAGGGGACAGCTATGGCTACACCTTC
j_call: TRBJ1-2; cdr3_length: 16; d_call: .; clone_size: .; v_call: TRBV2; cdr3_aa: CASSESRWTAIYGYTF; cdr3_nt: TGTGCCAGCAGTGAATCCCGATGGACAGCGATCTATGGCTACACCTTC
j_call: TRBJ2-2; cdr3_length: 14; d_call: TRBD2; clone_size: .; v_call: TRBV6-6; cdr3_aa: CATRTSAGAGELFF; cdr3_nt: TGTGCCACCAGAACCTCAGCGGGAGCCGGGGAGCTGTTTTTT
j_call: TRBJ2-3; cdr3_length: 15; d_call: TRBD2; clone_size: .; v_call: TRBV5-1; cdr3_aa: CASSPLSGSQDTQYF; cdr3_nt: TGCGCCAGCAGCCCCTTGAGCGGGAGTCAAGATACGCAGTATTTT
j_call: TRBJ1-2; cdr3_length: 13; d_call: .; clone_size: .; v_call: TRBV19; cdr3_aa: CASSMSRYYGYTF; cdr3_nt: TGTGCCAGTAGTATGAGCCGGTACTATGGCTACACCTTC
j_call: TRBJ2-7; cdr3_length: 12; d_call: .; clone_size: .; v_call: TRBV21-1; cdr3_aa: CATSSGGVEQYF; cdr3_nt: TGTGCCACCTCTAGCGGAGGGGTCGAGCAGTACTTC
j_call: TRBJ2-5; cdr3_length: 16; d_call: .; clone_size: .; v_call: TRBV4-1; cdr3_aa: CASSQGTSVEIETQYF; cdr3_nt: TGCGCCAGCAGCCAAGGCACCTCGGTAGAAATTGAGACCCAGTACTTC
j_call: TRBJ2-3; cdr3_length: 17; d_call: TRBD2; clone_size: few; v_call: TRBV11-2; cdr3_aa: CASSPVRREGRARTQYF; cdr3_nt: TGTGCCAGCAGCCCGGTCCGGCGGGAGGGCCGAGCCAGGACGCAGTATTTT
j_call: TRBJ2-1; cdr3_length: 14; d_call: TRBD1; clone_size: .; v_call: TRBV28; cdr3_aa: CASSRTGGVDEQFF; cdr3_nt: TGTGCCAGCTCCCGGACAGGGGGTGTCGATGAGCAGTTCTTC
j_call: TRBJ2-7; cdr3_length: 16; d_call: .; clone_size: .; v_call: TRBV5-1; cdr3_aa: CASSWRPSESLLPQYF; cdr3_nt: TGCGCCAGCAGCTGGAGGCCTAGCGAGTCCCTCCTTCCCCAGTACTTC
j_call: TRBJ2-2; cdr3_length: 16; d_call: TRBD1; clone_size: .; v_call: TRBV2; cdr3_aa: CASSGQGAANTGELFF; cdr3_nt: TGTGCCAGCAGTGGACAGGGGGCGGCGAACACCGGGGAGCTGTTTTTT
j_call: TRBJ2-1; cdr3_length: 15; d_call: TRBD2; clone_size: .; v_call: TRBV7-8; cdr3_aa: CASSGLAVTYNEQFF; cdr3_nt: TGTGCCAGCAGCGGCCTAGCGGTTACCTACAATGAGCAGTTCTTC
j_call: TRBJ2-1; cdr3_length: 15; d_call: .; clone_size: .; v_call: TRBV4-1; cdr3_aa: CASSQEGGGSGSQFF; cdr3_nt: TGCGCCAGCAGCCAAGAGGGAGGGGGGAGCGGGTCGCAGTTCTTC
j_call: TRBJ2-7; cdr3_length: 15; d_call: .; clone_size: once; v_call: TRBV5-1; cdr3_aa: CASSLSFGKRHEQYF; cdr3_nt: TGCGCCAGCAGCTTATCGTTCGGAAAGAGGCACGAGCAGTACTTC
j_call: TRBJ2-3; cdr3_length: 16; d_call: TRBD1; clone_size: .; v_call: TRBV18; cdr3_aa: CASSPQITGGTDTQYF; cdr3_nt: TGTGCCAGCTCACCACAAATAACAGGGGGCACAGATACGCAGTATTTT
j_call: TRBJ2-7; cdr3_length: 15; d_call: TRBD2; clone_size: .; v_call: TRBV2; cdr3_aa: CASRKGTSGPYEQYF; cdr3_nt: TGTGCCAGCAGGAAAGGGACTAGCGGTCCCTACGAGCAGTACTTC
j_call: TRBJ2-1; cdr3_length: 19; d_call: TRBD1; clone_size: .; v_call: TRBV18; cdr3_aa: CASSPKRDRALGSYNEQFF; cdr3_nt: TGTGCCAGCTCACCTAAACGGGACAGGGCCTTAGGCTCCTACAATGAGCAGTTCTTC
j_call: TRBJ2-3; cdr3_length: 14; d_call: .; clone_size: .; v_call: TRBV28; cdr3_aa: CASTRPNGPDTQYF; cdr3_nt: TGTGCCAGCACTAGACCCAACGGCCCAGATACGCAGTATTTT
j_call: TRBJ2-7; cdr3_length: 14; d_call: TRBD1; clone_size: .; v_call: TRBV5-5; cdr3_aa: CASRPGTGDYEQYF; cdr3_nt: TGTGCCAGCAGGCCCGGGACAGGGGATTATGAGCAGTACTTC
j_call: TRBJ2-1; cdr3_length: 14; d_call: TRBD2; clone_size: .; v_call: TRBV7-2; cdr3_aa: CASSLSGGWNEQFF; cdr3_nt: TGTGCCAGCAGCTTAAGCGGGGGGTGGAATGAGCAGTTCTTC
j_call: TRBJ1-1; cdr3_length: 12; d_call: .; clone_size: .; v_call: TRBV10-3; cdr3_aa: CAISDGNTEAFF; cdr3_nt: TGTGCCATCAGTGACGGGAACACTGAAGCTTTCTTT
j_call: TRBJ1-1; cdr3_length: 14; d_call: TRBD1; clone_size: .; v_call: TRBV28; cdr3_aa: CASSWDRVISEAFF; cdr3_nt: TGTGCCAGCAGCTGGGACAGGGTGATCTCTGAAGCTTTCTTT
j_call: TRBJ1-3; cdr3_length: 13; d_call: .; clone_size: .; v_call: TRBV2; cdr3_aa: CASSEGRGNTIYF; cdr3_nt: TGTGCCAGCAGTGAGGGGCGCGGAAACACCATATATTTT
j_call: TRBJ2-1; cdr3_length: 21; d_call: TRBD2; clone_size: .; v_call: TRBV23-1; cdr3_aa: CASSLSRTSGGPREGYNEQFF; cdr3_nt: TGCGCCAGCAGTCTCTCTAGGACTAGCGGGGGCCCCAGAGAGGGCTACAATGAGCAGTTCTTC
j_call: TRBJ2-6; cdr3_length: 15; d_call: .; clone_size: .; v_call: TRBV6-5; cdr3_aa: CASSTGSSGANVLTF; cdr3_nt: TGTGCCAGCAGCACAGGGTCCTCTGGGGCCAACGTCCTGACTTTC
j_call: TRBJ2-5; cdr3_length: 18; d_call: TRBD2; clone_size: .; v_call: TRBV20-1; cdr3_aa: CSASREGLAGGRGETQYF; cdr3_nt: TGCAGTGCTAGTCGAGAGGGGTTAGCGGGAGGGAGGGGGGAGACCCAGTACTTC
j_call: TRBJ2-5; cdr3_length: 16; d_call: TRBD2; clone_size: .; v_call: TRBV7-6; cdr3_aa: CASSLGTSGIIETQYF; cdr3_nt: TGTGCCAGCAGCTTAGGGACTAGCGGGATAATAGAGACCCAGTACTTC
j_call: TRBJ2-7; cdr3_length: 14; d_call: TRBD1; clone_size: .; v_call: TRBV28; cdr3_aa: CASREGQGTYEQYF; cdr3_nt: TGTGCCAGCAGGGAGGGACAGGGTACCTACGAGCAGTACTTC
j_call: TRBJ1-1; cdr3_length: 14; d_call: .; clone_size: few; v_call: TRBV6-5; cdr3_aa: CASSLTRGDTEAFF; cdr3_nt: TGTGCCAGCAGCCTGACTCGGGGGGACACTGAAGCTTTCTTT